This TCR beta chain was sequenced for a study of T cells in Graves' hyperthyroidism and ophthalmopathy. Broader study findings: In simple terms, a model built on 13 V-J features told ophthalmopathy apart from stable hyperthyroidism. Most clonotypes that expanded in the thyroid above 0.001 also showed up in blood.

TCR beta CDR3 regions were amplified from RNA transcripts. The TCR CDR3 first-round RT-PCR relied on the HTBI primer set. TCRdb passed the multiplex PCR reads through MiXCR, listing each CDR3 protein once. The repertoire holds fewer than 650,000 distinct CDR3 sequences, with about 14% as singletons. This clonotype showed up just a few times. As yet, its antigen is unknown. The junction shows a germline mismatch at one end, possibly a read error. The CDR3 has 14 amino acids. Per the germline V gene, CDR1 is SNHLY and CDR2 is FYNNEI. Ophthalmopathy patients had moderate-to-severe active disease, CAS ≥3, NOSPECS ≥4, and disease duration under 3 months. Uncontrolled infection, other autoimmune disease, pregnancy or lactation led to exclusion.

The receptor comes from a middle-aged woman with Graves' ophthalmopathy. The sequencing sample was made of blood. The V gene is TRBV2, the J gene TRBJ2-5, with no clear D. In DNA form, the CDR3 reads TGTGCCAGCTGTGAAGCGCTTAAGGTAGAGACCCAGTACTTC. The encoded protein is CASCEALKVETQYF.